The 9 T cell receptor beta chains given below trace back to one sample, sequenced in a study of blood T cells in healthy people across ages. Primed by a sample-barcoded 5' primer and a J-beta primer mix, a second PCR proceeded for roughly 7 to 11 cycles. TCRdb analysed the 5' RACE reads with MiXCR anew, one entry per CDR3 protein. Here the sample spans around 1,000,000 distinct CDR3 sequences, 20% to 25% being singletons. These data were also filed under a second study, of T cells of mothers and their children.

The sample comprised blood. Source of these receptors: a girl aged 2 to 9 in good health.

The CDR3 DNA reads TGTGCCAGCAGCTCAGAGCGGGGGAGCTCCTACGAGCAGTACTTC. It yields the protein CASSSERGSSYEQYF. The chain employs TRBV7-9 and TRBJ2-7; 8 bases align to TRBD2. CDR3 length equals 15 residues. Per germline, CDR1 SEHNR and CDR2 FQNEAQ (reference sequence). J was trimmed by 0 bases and V by 4 bases; bases with no gene match: 5. Full variable domain (remainder filled in from reference TRBV7-9 and TRBJ2-7): DTGVSQNPRHKITKRGQNVTFRCDPISEHNRLYWYRQTLGQGPEFLTYFQNEAQLEKSRLLSDRFSAERPKGSFSTLEIQRTEQGDSAMYLCASSSERGSSYEQYFGPGTRLTVT.

The chain joins TRBV12-3 or TRBV12-4 to TRBJ1-5; D is perhaps TRBD1 (5 bases). V was shortened by 6 bases and J by 0 bases, with 15 bases between the two germline ends. The CDR3 covers 16 residues. CDR3 loop: CASSRDQGDSNQPQHF. CDR3 bases: TGTGCCAGCAGCCGGGATCAGGGAGATAGCAATCAGCCCCAGCATTTT.

The V call is TRBV10-3, the J call TRBJ2-7, with D hard to call. Germline CDR1 reads ENHRY; CDR2 reads SYGVKD. V dropped 3 bases and J dropped 2 bases, with 11 bases sitting between them. The CDR3 extends over 14 amino acids. For the CDR3, the DNA is TGTGCCATCAGTGATGCCGGAGCTACCTACGAGCAGTACTTC. Residues: CAISDAGATYEQYF.

J is TRBJ1-1 and V is TRBV12-3 or TRBV12-4; 8 nucleotides line up with TRBD1. Trimming took 7 bases from V and 5 from J; bases not matched to a gene: 12. CDR3 length: 15 residues. The CDR3 loop reads CASIDRTGLSTEAFF. The CDR3 nucleotides read TGTGCCAGCATCGATCGGACAGGGCTGAGTACTGAAGCTTTCTTT.

The chain is built from TRBV4-1 and TRBJ2-3, with D possibly matching TRBD2 (6 bases). This CDR3 is built from 15 residues. The V and J ends lost 1 base and 4 bases respectively, with 12 bases between them. Germline assignment: CDR1 MGHRA and CDR2 YSYEKL. The CDR3 DNA reads TGCGCCAGCAGCCAAGTTGGCGGGGATCCAGATACGCAGTATTTT. Translation gives CASSQVGGDPDTQYF.

The chain couples TRBV12-3 or TRBV12-4 to TRBJ2-5; no reliable D call. CDR3 length: 14 amino acids. V was clipped by 7 bases and J by 0 bases, with 12 bases between them. The CDR3 loop is CASKREADQETQYF. The CDR3 DNA follows: TGTGCCAGCAAAAGAGAGGCAGACCAAGAGACCCAGTACTTC.

V usage is TRBV4-1 and J usage is TRBJ1-5, with D maybe TRBD1 (5 bases). In germline, CDR1 is MGHRA, CDR2 YSYEKL. CDR3 size: 17 residues. V lost 1 base to trimming and J lost 2 bases, with 15 bases between them. The CDR3 here is CASSQGFREGGNQPQHF. In nucleotides, the CDR3 is TGCGCCAGCAGCCAAGGTTTCAGGGAAGGGGGCAATCAGCCCCAGCATTTT.

The chain carries TRBV7-9 and TRBJ2-1; unclear D gene. V was clipped by 5 bases and J by 6 bases, with 14 bases between them. CDR3 length: 14 amino acids. Germline V gene lookup returns CDR1 SEHNR and CDR2 FQNEAQ (reference sequence). Here the CDR3 reads CASSHSEPSNEQFF. Here the CDR3 DNA reads TGTGCCAGCAGCCACAGCGAACCAAGCAATGAGCAGTTCTTC.

V is TRBV5-1 and J is TRBJ2-3; possible D gene TRBD1, 6 bases. The V gene's germline CDR1 is SGHRS and CDR2 YFSETQ. Trimming shortened V by 4 bases and J by 0 bases, and 12 bases separated the two germline ends. The CDR3 length is 15 residues. CDR3 in DNA: TGCGCCAGCAGCGGGGACACCCTTAGCACAGATACGCAGTATTTT. Protein product: CASSGDTLSTDTQYF.